This is a list of T cell receptor beta chains from one sample in a study of radiation and T cells in renal cell carcinoma. The assay was immunoSEQ multiplex PCR, and TCRdb's table has in-frame clones only and misses some. The sample carries around 64,000 clones, approximately 84% recorded once. Source: blood, taken from a patient whose treatment included radiotherapy and nephrectomy. Receptors were obtained from a man aged 55 to 69 with renal cell carcinoma. CDR3s include the opening cysteine and the closing phenylalanine or tryptophan. The D gene is left open where the match is weak. Only part of the rows carry a size: once, few, many, or a class if the clone is expanded.

size: -
D: TRBD1
J: TRBJ1-6
V: TRBV27
DNA: TGTGCCAGCGGTTGGACAGGGAATAATTCACCCCTCCACTTT
CDR3: CASGWTGNNSPLHF

size: -
D: -
J: TRBJ2-1
V: TRBV9
DNA: TGTGCCAGCAGCGTAGAGGTCAATGAGCAGTTCTTC
CDR3: CASSVEVNEQFF

size: -
D: TRBD2
J: TRBJ2-1
V: TRBV5-6
DNA: TGTGCCAGCAGCCACGTTGGGGGAGGGCCGGGGAATGAGCAGTTCTTC
CDR3: CASSHVGGGPGNEQFF

size: -
D: TRBD1
J: TRBJ1-6
V: TRBV5-1
DNA: TGCGCCAGCAGCGTAGGGACAGGGTTAAGTTCACCCCTCCACTTT
CDR3: CASSVGTGLSSPLHF

size: -
D: TRBD1
J: TRBJ2-7
V: TRBV15
DNA: TGTGCCACCAGCAGAGTACTAGGACAGGGTAGCCACGAGCAGTACTTC
CDR3: CATSRVLGQGSHEQYF

size: -
D: -
J: TRBJ1-2
V: TRBV6-5
DNA: TGTGCCAGCAGTTACTCGCCAGGGGTTAACTATGGCTACACCTTC
CDR3: CASSYSPGVNYGYTF

size: -
D: TRBD1
J: TRBJ1-1
V: TRBV27
DNA: TGTGCCAGCCATAAGGACAGGCCGAACACTGAAGCTTTCTTT
CDR3: CASHKDRPNTEAFF

size: -
D: TRBD1
J: TRBJ2-7
V: TRBV9
DNA: TGTGCCAGCAGCGCTCCGGGACAGGGTTACCACGAGCAGTACTTC
CDR3: CASSAPGQGYHEQYF

size: -
D: -
J: TRBJ2-3
V: TRBV25-1
DNA: TGTGCCAGCAATATAGGCACAGATACGCAGTATTTT
CDR3: CASNIGTDTQYF

size: -
D: TRBD1
J: TRBJ2-2
V: TRBV12-5
DNA: TGTGCTAGTGGTGAAGGGACAGGGTTTTCTCCCGGGGAGCTGTTTTTT
CDR3: CASGEGTGFSPGELFF

size: -
D: TRBD1
J: TRBJ2-3
V: TRBV5-1
DNA: TGCGCCAGCAGACCCGGGACAGGGGCCGATACGCAGTATTTT
CDR3: CASRPGTGADTQYF

size: once
D: TRBD1
J: TRBJ1-4
V: TRBV7-9
DNA: TGTGCCAGCAGCTTAGAGACAGGGGGAGAAATAGAAAAACTGTTTTTT
CDR3: CASSLETGGEIEKLFF

size: -
D: TRBD2
J: TRBJ2-1
V: TRBV12-5
DNA: TGTGCTAGTGGGATTGGACCGGGACTAGGGCTAAATGAGCAGTTCTTC
CDR3: CASGIGPGLGLNEQFF

size: -
D: TRBD1
J: TRBJ2-7
V: TRBV27
DNA: TGTGCCACCAGGAATAAGCCCGGGACAGGGGTCTACGAGCAGTACTTC
CDR3: CATRNKPGTGVYEQYF

size: -
D: TRBD1
J: TRBJ1-1
V: TRBV19
DNA: TGTGCCAGTAGTATCCTTTTCGGGACAGGGAACACTGAAGCTTTCTTT
CDR3: CASSILFGTGNTEAFF

size: -
D: -
J: TRBJ1-5
V: TRBV15
DNA: TGTGCCACCAGCAGAGGGGGGAACAGCAATCAGCCCCAGCATTTT
CDR3: CATSRGGNSNQPQHF

size: -
D: -
J: TRBJ1-2
V: TRBV5-1
DNA: TGCGCCAGCAGCTTGGCCGGGGGGTATGAGTATGGCTACACCTTC
CDR3: CASSLAGGYEYGYTF

size: -
D: -
J: TRBJ1-5
V: TRBV11-3
DNA: TGTGCCAGCAGCCTGAGCCGGGACGCCAATCAGCCCCAGCATTTT
CDR3: CASSLSRDANQPQHF

size: few
D: -
J: TRBJ1-1
V: TRBV7-9
DNA: TGTGCCAGCAGCTTAGGGGGGGCTCATCTGGTCTTT
CDR3: CASSLGGAHLVF

size: -
D: TRBD1
J: TRBJ1-1
V: TRBV6-5
DNA: TGTGCCAGCAGTCGGGGGACAGGAGTGACAGAAGCTTTCTTT
CDR3: CASSRGTGVTEAFF

size: -
D: -
J: TRBJ2-5
V: TRBV19
DNA: TGTGCCAGTAGTATTCCGGGACCGGGACCACAAGAGACCCAGTACTTC
CDR3: CASSIPGPGPQETQYF

size: -
D: TRBD2
J: TRBJ2-5
V: TRBV25-1
DNA: TGTGCCAGCCGGGGGGTCCAAGAGACCCAGTACTTC
CDR3: CASRGVQETQYF

size: -
D: -
J: TRBJ1-5
V: TRBV7-2
DNA: TGTGCCAGCAGCCCTAACGGACCGGGGATTTATCAGCCCCAGCATTTT
CDR3: CASSPNGPGIYQPQHF

size: -
D: TRBD1
J: TRBJ2-7
V: TRBV4-1
DNA: TGCGCCAGCAGCCAAGAATTATACAGGGGTTACGAGCAGTACTTC
CDR3: CASSQELYRGYEQYF

size: -
D: TRBD1
J: TRBJ2-7
V: TRBV19
DNA: TGTGCCAGTACGGACAGGGCGGGCGAGCAGTACTTC
CDR3: CASTDRAGEQYF

size: -
D: TRBD1
J: TRBJ1-5
V: TRBV29-1
DNA: TGCAGCGTTGTAGAGGCAGGGGGTTCGCCCCAGCATTTT
CDR3: CSVVEAGGSPQHF

size: -
D: -
J: TRBJ1-3
V: TRBV18
DNA: TGTGCCAGCTCACCCCCGAGTGGCTCTGGAAACACCATATATTTT
CDR3: CASSPPSGSGNTIYF

size: -
D: -
J: TRBJ2-1
V: TRBV2
DNA: TGTGCCAGTTTATCCTCCTCGGGACTCTTGAATGAGCAGTTCTTC
CDR3: CASLSSSGLLNEQFF

size: -
D: TRBD2
J: TRBJ2-3
V: TRBV5-1
DNA: TGCGCCAGCAGCTTTCGGGCGGGAGATACAGATACGCAGTATTTT
CDR3: CASSFRAGDTDTQYF

size: -
D: -
J: TRBJ1-2
V: TRBV29-1
DNA: TGCAGCGTTGTCTCCGGGCTTAACTATGGCTACACCTTC
CDR3: CSVVSGLNYGYTF

size: -
D: -
J: TRBJ1-1
V: TRBV18
DNA: TGTGCCAGCTCACCACTGGCACGGGAAGAAGCTTTCTTT
CDR3: CASSPLAREEAFF

size: -
D: -
J: TRBJ2-1
V: TRBV7-8
DNA: TGTGCCAGCAGCGCTAGGGGGAGGAGCTCCTACAATGAGCAGTTCTTC
CDR3: CASSARGRSSYNEQFF

size: -
D: TRBD1
J: TRBJ2-2
V: TRBV6-6
DNA: TGTGCCAGCACCCTCGACAGGGTAGCCACCGGGGAGCTGTTTTTT
CDR3: CASTLDRVATGELFF

size: once
D: TRBD2
J: TRBJ2-5
V: TRBV11-1
DNA: TGTGCCAGCAGCTTACAGGGTGTACTAGCGGGAGTAAAGACCCAGTACTTC
CDR3: CASSLQGVLAGVKTQYF

size: -
D: -
J: TRBJ2-3
V: TRBV7-3
DNA: TGTGCCAGCAGCATTGCGCCAGATACGCAGTATTTT
CDR3: CASSIAPDTQYF

size: -
D: -
J: TRBJ2-1
V: TRBV4-3
DNA: TGCGCCAGCAGCCAAGATGGCAGCACTTACAATGAGCAGTTCTTC
CDR3: CASSQDGSTYNEQFF

size: -
D: -
J: TRBJ2-2
V: TRBV2
DNA: TGTGCCAGCAGCGCAGGATCCGCGGAAGGGGAGCTGTTTTTT
CDR3: CASSAGSAEGELFF

size: -
D: -
J: TRBJ1-2
V: TRBV5-4
DNA: TGTGCCAGCAGCACACCGGGACTCGAAGGTCCAGGAGGTGGCTACACCTTC
CDR3: CASSTPGLEGPGGGYTF

size: -
D: -
J: TRBJ1-1
V: TRBV11-2
DNA: TGTGCCAGCAGCTTAGCAGGGTGGGAAAGGGGGAACACTGAAGCTTTCTTT
CDR3: CASSLAGWERGNTEAFF

size: -
D: -
J: TRBJ1-1
V: TRBV6-1
DNA: TGTGCCAGCAGCCCCAGGACAGAGAACACTGAAGCTTTCTTT
CDR3: CASSPRTENTEAFF

size: -
D: -
J: TRBJ1-1
V: TRBV30
DNA: TGTGCCTGGAGTGTAGAGGAGAACACTGAAGCTTTCTTT
CDR3: CAWSVEENTEAFF